This T cell receptor (beta chain) was recorded in a study of beta chain features in type 1 diabetes. Across the whole study: Over all samples combined, over 85,000,000 sorted cells were examined.

The whole isolated RNA underwent reverse transcription, so sequencing captured expressed TCRB transcripts. Generated by immunoSEQ multiplex PCR, the TCRdb table keeps only in-frame clones and is missing some. The sample comprises 130,000 to 150,000 clones, approximately 13% of which are singletons, and about 1.3% rests with the top ten. Study results and caveats: When Type 1 diabetes patients were examined, their TCRB CDR3s proved moderately but significantly shorter in all four CD4+ subsets.

CD4+ naive, central memory, regulatory and stem cell-like memory cells were sorted via CD45RO/CCR7/CD25/CD127/CD95/CD27. The CDR3 is 14 residues long. From germline, CDR1 is MNHNY and CDR2 SVGAGI (reference sequence). V was shortened by 5 bases and J by 6 bases, with 11 bases between the two germline ends. A note on this clone: Its antigen is unknown.

Sequences were obtained from central memory CD4+ T cells from blood. This chain uses TRBV6-6 with TRBJ1-6; no firm D call. The TCR was taken from a man between 18 and 29 years old with type 1 diabetes. The CDR3 reads CASSNPEGNSPLHF. Here the CDR3 DNA reads TGTGCCAGCAGTAACCCCGAGGGTAATTCACCCCTCCACTTT.